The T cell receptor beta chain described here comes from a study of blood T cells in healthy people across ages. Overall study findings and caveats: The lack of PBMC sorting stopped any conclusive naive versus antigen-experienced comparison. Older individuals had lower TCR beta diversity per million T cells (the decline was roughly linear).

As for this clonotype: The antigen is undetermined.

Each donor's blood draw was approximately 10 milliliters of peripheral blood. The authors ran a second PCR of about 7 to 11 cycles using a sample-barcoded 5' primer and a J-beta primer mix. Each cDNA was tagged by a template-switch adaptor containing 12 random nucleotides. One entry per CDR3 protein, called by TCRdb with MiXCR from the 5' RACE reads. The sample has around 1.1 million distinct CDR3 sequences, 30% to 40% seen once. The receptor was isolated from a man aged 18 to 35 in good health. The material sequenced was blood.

As DNA, the CDR3 is TGCGCCAGCAGCCAAGGCAGGGGCAACACCGGGGAGCTGTTTTTT. Its protein is CASSQGRGNTGELFF. J is TRBJ2-2 and V is TRBV4-3, with a weak D call TRBD1 (6 bases). CDR3 length equals 15 residues. V dropped 1 base and J dropped 2 bases, with 8 bases sitting between them. The germline CDR1 and CDR2 sequences are LGHNA and YSLEER.